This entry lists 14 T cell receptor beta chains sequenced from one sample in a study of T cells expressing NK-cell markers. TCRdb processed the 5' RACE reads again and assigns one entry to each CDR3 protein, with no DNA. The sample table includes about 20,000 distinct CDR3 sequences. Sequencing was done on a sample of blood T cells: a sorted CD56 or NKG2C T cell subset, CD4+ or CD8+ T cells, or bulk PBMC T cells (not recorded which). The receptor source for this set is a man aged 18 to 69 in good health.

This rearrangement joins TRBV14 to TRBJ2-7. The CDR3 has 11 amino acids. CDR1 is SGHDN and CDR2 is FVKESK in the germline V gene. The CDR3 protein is CASSQGLEQYF.

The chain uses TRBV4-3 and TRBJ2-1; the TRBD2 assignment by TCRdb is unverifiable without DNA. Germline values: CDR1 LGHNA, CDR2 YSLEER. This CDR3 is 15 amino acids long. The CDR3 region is CASSQGQRGGYEQFF.

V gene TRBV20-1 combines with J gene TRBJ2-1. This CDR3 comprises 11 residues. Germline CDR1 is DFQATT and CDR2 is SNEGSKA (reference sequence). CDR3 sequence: CRGIEGNEQFF.

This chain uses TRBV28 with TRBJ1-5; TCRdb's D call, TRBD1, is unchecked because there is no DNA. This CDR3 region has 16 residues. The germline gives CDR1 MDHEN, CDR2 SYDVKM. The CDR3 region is CASSLWGQGNNQPQHF.

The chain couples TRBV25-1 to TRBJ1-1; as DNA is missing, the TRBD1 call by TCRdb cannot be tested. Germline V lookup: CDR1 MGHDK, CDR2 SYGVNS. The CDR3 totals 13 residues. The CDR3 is CASSQIGGTEAFF.

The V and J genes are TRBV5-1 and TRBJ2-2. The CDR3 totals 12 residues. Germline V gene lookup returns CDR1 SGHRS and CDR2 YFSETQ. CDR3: CASSSGQGFSFF. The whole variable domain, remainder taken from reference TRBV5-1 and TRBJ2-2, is KAGVTQTPRYLIKTRGQQVTLSCSPISGHRSVSWYQQTPGQGLQFLFEYFSETQRNKGNFPGRFSGRQFSNSRSEMNVSTLELGDSALYLCASSSGQGFSFFGEGSRLTVL.

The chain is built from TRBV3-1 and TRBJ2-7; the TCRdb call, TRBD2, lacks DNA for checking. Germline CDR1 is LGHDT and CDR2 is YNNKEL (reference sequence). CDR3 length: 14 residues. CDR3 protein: CASSQVAGPGEQYF.

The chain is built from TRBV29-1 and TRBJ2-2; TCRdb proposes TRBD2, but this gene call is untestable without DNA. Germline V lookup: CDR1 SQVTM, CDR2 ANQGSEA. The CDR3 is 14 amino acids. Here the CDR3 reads CSVEGLALGGELFF.

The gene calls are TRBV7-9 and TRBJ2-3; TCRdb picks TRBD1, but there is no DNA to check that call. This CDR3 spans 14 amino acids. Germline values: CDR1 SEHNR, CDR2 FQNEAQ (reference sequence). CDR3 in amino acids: CASSLSGGADTQYF. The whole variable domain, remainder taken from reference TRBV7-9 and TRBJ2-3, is DTGVSQNPRHKITKRGQNVTFRCDPISEHNRLYWYRQTLGQGPEFLTYFQNEAQLEKSRLLSDRFSAERPKGSFSTLEIQRTEQGDSAMYLCASSLSGGADTQYFGPGTRLTVL.

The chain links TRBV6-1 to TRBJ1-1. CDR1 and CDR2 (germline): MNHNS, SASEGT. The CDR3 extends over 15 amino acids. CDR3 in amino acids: CASSENPSMNTEAFF.

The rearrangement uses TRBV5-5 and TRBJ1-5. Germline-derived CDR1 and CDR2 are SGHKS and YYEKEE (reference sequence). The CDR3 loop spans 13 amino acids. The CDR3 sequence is CASSLAEYQPQHF.

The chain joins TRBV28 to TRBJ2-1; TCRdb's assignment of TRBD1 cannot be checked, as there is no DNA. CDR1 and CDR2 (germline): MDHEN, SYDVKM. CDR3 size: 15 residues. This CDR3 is CASSLWTDSYNEQFF.

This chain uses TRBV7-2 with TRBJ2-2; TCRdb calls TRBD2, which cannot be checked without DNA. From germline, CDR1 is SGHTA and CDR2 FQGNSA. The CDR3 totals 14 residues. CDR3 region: CASSLGTGVELFFF.

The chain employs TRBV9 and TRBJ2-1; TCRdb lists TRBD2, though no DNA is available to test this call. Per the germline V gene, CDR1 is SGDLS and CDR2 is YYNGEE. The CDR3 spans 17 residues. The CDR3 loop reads CASSALAGGLGVNEQFF.